This T cell receptor beta chain was obtained from a study of blood T cell repertoires in COVID-19. Study summary: Some COVID-19 samples were acute and others convalescent; all came from the United States, Italy and Spain. PBMCs, B-cell-depleted T cells, or T cells provided the cDNA or gDNA that made up the material.

The CDR3 has 16 residues. V was shortened by 4 bases and J by 4 bases, with 20 bases between the two germline ends. Germline values: CDR1 SGHDT, CDR2 YYEEEE. Original processing methods: Counts of nucleated cells, estimated from reference gene primer amplification, were obtained. Clones were sequenced by immunoSEQ multiplex PCR, and TCRdb holds only the in-frame ones, with some missing. V and J calls and clone size are as listed in that table; D and trimming were resolved from the DNA. The top ten hold under 5.5% of the sample, which has 95,000 to 110,000 clones, 70% to 90% seen once. This clonotype was sampled from a man between 35 and 55 years old with active or convalescent COVID-19. The J gene is TRBJ1-1, the V gene TRBV5-6, with TRBD1 as a possible D gene (5 bases). Sequenced input: peripheral blood. CDR3 loop: CASSRQGMSIGTEAFF. CDR3 bases: TGTGCCAGCAGCCGGCAGGGTATGTCTATCGGCACTGAAGCTTTCTTT.